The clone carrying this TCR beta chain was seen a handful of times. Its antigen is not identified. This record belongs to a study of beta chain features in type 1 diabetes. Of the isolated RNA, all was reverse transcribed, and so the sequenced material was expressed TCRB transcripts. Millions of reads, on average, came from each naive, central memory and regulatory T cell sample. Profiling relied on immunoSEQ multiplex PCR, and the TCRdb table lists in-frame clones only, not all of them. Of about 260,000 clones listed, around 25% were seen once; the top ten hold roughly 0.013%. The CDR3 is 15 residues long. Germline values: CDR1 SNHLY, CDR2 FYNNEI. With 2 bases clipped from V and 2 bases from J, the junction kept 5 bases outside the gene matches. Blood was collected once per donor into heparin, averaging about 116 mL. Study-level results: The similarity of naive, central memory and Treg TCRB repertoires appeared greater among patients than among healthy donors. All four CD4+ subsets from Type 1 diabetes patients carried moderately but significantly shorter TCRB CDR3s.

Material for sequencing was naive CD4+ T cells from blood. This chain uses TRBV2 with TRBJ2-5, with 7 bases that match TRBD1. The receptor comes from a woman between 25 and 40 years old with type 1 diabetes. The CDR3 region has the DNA TGTGCCAGCAGTGAACAGGGACAGCTTCAAGAGACCCAGTACTTC. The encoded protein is CASSEQGQLQETQYF.